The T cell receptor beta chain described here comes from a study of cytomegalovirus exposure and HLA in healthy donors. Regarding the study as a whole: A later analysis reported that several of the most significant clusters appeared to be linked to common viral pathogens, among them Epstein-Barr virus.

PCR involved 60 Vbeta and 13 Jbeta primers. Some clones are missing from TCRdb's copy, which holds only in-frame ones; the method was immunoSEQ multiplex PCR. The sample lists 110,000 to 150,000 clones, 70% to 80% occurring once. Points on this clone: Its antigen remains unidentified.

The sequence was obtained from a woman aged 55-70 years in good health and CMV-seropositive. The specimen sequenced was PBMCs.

The CDR3, as DNA: TGCGCCAGCAGCCAAGGACAGCGCCGCACAGATACGCAGTATTTT. This gives the protein CASSQGQRRTDTQYF. The chain is built from TRBV4-1 and TRBJ2-3, with D tentatively TRBD1 (5 bases). Germline lookup yields CDR1 MGHRA and CDR2 YSYEKL. This CDR3 is built from 15 residues. V lost 1 base, J lost 1 base, and 9 bases lay in between.